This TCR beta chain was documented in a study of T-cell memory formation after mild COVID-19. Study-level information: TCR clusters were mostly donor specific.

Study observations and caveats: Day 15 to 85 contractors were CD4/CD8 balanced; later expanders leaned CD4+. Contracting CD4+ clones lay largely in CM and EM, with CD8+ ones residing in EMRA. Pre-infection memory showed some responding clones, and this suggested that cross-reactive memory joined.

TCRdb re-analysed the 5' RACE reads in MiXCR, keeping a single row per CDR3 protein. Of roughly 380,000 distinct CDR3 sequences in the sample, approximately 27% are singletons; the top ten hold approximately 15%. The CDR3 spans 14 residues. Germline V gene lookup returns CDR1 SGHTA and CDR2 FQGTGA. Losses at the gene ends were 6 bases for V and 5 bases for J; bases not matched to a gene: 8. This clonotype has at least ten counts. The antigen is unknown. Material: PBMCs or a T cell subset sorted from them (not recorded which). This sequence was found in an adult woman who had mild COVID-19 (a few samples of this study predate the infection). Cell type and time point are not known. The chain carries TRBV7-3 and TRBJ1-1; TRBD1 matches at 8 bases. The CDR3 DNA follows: TGTGCCAGCAGTACAGGGGGAATGGGGACTGAAGCTTTCTTT. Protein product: CASSTGGMGTEAFF.